One sample yielded the 18 T cell receptor beta chains listed below, sequenced in a study of early T cells in non-severe SARS-CoV-2 infection. TCRdb redid the calling of the 5' RACE reads with MiXCR, one entry per CDR3 protein. The sample consists of tens of thousands of distinct CDR3 sequences, roughly 9.3% of them appearing once. Sample: whole blood. The receptors were gathered from an adult who was a healthcare worker with PCR-confirmed SARS-CoV-2 infection or an uninfected control (not recorded which).

This clonotype appeared many times. The J gene is TRBJ2-7, the V gene TRBV6-1; 9 bases are a match to TRBD1. Germline loops: CDR1 MNHNS, CDR2 SASEGT. V shed 7 bases, J shed 6 bases, and the junction held 10 bases outside the gene matches. The CDR3 spans 14 residues. This chain's CDR3 is CASTARTGDTEQYF. The CDR3 DNA reads as TGTGCCAGCACTGCAAGGACAGGGGACACCGAGCAGTACTTC.

The chain has TRBV20-1 and TRBJ2-7, with D perhaps being TRBD1 or TRBD2 (6 bases each). Germline V gene lookup returns CDR1 DFQATT and CDR2 SNEGSKA (reference sequence). The CDR3 is 14 amino acids. V lost 4 bases to trimming and J lost 2 bases, with 15 bases between them. CDR3 region: CSANGGRSTYEQYF. The CDR3 nucleotides are TGCAGTGCTAACGGGGGCCGGTCAACCTACGAGCAGTACTTC.

This chain links TRBV20-1 with TRBJ1-5, with 9 bases that match TRBD1. CDR1 and CDR2 from the germline V gene are DFQATT and SNEGSKA (reference sequence). Trimming removed 5 bases from V and 5 bases from J; junction bases left unmatched: 4. The CDR3 sequence is 13 residues long. CDR3 bases: TGCAGTGCTCCGGGACAGGGCGATCAGCCCCAGCATTTT. It specifies CSAPGQGDQPQHF.

At least ten counts were recorded for this clonotype. This chain links TRBV29-1 with TRBJ2-7; tentatively, D is TRBD1 (7 bases). This CDR3 is built from 14 residues. Germline V lookup: CDR1 SQVTM, CDR2 ANQGSEA. Trimming removed 5 bases at V and 7 bases at J, with 21 bases between. CDR3 sequence reads: CSVQGSTSGGEQYF. For the CDR3, the DNA is TGCAGCGTTCAAGGTTCCACTTCAGGGGGGGAGCAGTACTTC.

Sample share makes this clonotype medium-sized (0.01 to 0.1%). The chain has TRBV21-1 and TRBJ2-5; the table names TRBD1, a call not compared with the DNA. TRBV21-1 counts as a pseudogene. This CDR3 is built from 20 residues. CDR3 residues: CASSKKERTGKGLPKETQYF. For the CDR3, the DNA is TGTGCCAGCAGCAAAAAGGAAAGGACAGGGAAGGGACTACCCAAAGAGACCCAGTACTTC.

There are a few counts of this clonotype. The V gene is TRBV27, the J gene TRBJ1-6; D perhaps matches TRBD1 (6 bases). V gave up 6 bases and J gave up 9 bases, with 21 bases separating them. Germline values: CDR1 MNHEY, CDR2 SMNVEV (reference sequence). The CDR3 covers 16 residues. The CDR3 nucleotides are TGTGCCAGCAGCCCTATCCTGGGGGCGTTTGGTTCACCCCTCCACTTT. Its protein is CASSPILGAFGSPLHF.

This clonotype was detected ten times or more. This chain connects TRBV4-1 to TRBJ1-5; D is unresolved. CDR1 and CDR2 (germline): MGHRA, YSYEKL. This CDR3 has 15 amino acids. V lost 0 bases, J lost 1 base, and 7 bases lay in between. The chain's CDR3 is CASSQDRRSNQPQHF. In DNA, the CDR3 is TGCGCCAGCAGCCAAGACCGGAGGAGCAATCAGCCCCAGCATTTT.

This clonotype was counted at least ten times. The chain combines TRBV3-1 with TRBJ1-2; no reliable D call. V was pared by 1 base and J by 2 bases, with 8 bases between. The CDR3 runs 14 residues. From germline, CDR1 is LGHDT and CDR2 YNNKEL (reference sequence). The CDR3, as DNA: TGTGCCAGCAGCCAAGGGGCCTCCAACTATGGCTACACCTTC. Its translation: CASSQGASNYGYTF.

This clonotype was counted ten times or more. The chain links TRBV5-1 to TRBJ1-1; D not certain. Deletions cut 0 bases from V and 8 bases from J, with 5 bases between. The CDR3 runs 11 residues. Germline assignment: CDR1 SGHRS and CDR2 YFSETQ. CDR3 region: CASSLVGEAFF. For the CDR3, the DNA is TGCGCCAGCAGCTTGGTGGGGGAAGCTTTCTTT.

As for this clonotype: This may be a read error, as it is one base from a much larger clone. The chain uses TRBV2 and TRBJ2-7; D is undetermined. The germline gives CDR1 SNHLY, CDR2 FYNNEI. The CDR3 has 11 amino acids. The CDR3 loop reads CTINSDYEQYF. Here the CDR3 DNA reads TGTACCATCAATTCCGACTACGAGCAGTACTTC.

The chain combines TRBV14 with TRBJ2-3, with 9 nucleotides matching TRBD2. V gave up 4 bases and J gave up 6 bases; unmatched junction bases: 11. The CDR3 has 16 amino acids. Germline V CDR1 and CDR2: SGHDN, FVKESK. The CDR3 spells CASSPLGGGASDTQYF. The CDR3 bases are TGTGCCAGCAGCCCCCTCGGCGGGGGGGCCTCGGATACGCAGTATTTT.

The table lists this clonotype with many counts. V usage is TRBV7-9 and J usage is TRBJ2-7, with a tentative D call TRBD1 (6 bases). Germline V lookup: CDR1 SEHNR, CDR2 FQNEAQ (reference sequence). The CDR3 runs to 13 residues. V gave up 5 bases and J gave up 7 bases, with 15 bases separating them. The CDR3 sequence is CASSTRGGWEQYF. The CDR3 DNA is TGTGCCAGCAGCACCCGAGGGGGTTGGGAGCAGTACTTC.

In its sample, this clonotype ranks as medium-sized (0.01 to 0.1%). The CDR3 loop reads CASSRATGRDSPLHF. The CDR3, as DNA: TGTGCCAGCTCAAGGGCGACAGGCCGTGATTCACCCCTCCACTTT. This chain joins TRBV18 and TRBJ1-6; tentative D call: TRBD1 (6 bases). Between the trimmed V and J ends, which lost 5 bases and 8 bases, there was a span of 16 bases. The germline V gene has CDR1 KGHSH and CDR2 LQKENI. The CDR3 length is 15 residues.

This clonotype came up many times. V and J are TRBV6-1 and TRBJ1-2; D remains unclear. The CDR3 loop spans 11 amino acids. Trimming took 2 bases from V and 5 from J, leaving 3 bases between them. CDR1 and CDR2 (germline): MNHNS, SASEGT. This chain's CDR3 is CASSERYGYTF. CDR3 sequence (DNA): TGTGCCAGCAGTGAAAGGTATGGCTACACCTTC.

This clonotype was picked up many times. The genes are TRBV6-2 or TRBV6-3 and TRBJ2-1, with D maybe TRBD1 (6 bases). Trimming took off 4 bases at V and 7 bases at J, with 14 bases between the two ends. This CDR3 has 14 residues. The germline V gene encodes CDR1 MNHEY and CDR2 SVGEGT. The CDR3, as DNA: TGTGCCAGCAGTTGGGGGCCCCCGCGAAATGAGCAGTTCTTC. Encoded protein: CASSWGPPRNEQFF.

Many counts were recorded for this clonotype. The genes are TRBV7-9 and TRBJ2-7, with D hard to call. V shed 1 base and J shed 5 bases, with 12 bases lying between them. The CDR3 has 14 residues. CDR1 is SEHNR, CDR2 FQNEAQ, per germline (reference sequence). The CDR3, as DNA: TGTGCCAGCAGCTTAGACCGGACCATACACGAGCAGTACTTC. It encodes CASSLDRTIHEQYF.

This clonotype was detected a few times. The chain combines TRBV7-2 with TRBJ2-7; 7 positions match TRBD2. This CDR3 has 14 amino acids. Germline assignment: CDR1 SGHTA and CDR2 FQGNSA. Losses at the gene ends were 3 bases for V and 0 bases for J; bases not matched to a gene: 2. The CDR3 loop reads CASSFRTSSYEQYF. The CDR3 DNA reads as TGTGCCAGCAGCTTTAGGACTAGCTCCTACGAGCAGTACTTC.

This clonotype came up many times. V is TRBV7-6 and J is TRBJ1-6; D is perhaps TRBD1 (6 bases). Germline CDR1 and CDR2: SGHVS and FNYEAQ. This CDR3 has 14 amino acids. Trimming took 4 bases from V and 6 from J, leaving 10 bases between them. This CDR3 is CASSSRQANSPLHF. The CDR3 region has the DNA TGTGCCAGCAGCTCCCGACAGGCTAATTCACCCCTCCACTTT.